These T cell receptor beta chains were read from a single sample in a study of CD8 T cells in ankylosing spondylitis. TCRdb independently ran MiXCR on the 5' RACE reads; one entry per CDR3 protein. The data hold more than 600,000 distinct CDR3 sequences, with roughly 19% observed a single time. Sequencing was carried out using blood, either unsorted or a sorted T cell fraction (not recorded which). Every receptor here comes from a male donor with ankylosing spondylitis. Both conserved end residues are part of each CDR3.

TRBV20-1 CSAREGADTGELFF
TRBV29-1 CSVRADTQYF
TRBV6-1 CASTIEKKLFF
TRBV6-5 CASSYYRGSGYTF
TRBV7-6 CASSSGQGLGYTF
TRBV7-3 CASSSGGAGELFF
TRBV5-1 CASSAQGHHTDTQYF
TRBV29-1 CSVATGGETQYF
TRBV10-3 CAISDWAGSEAFF
TRBV24-1 CATSESASGQETQYF
TRBV12-3/TRBV12-4 CASSSRGTGVNEQFF
TRBV20-1 CSATLGDRDEKLFF
TRBV28 CASSLTSRTQYF
TRBV2 CASSAGQTYEQYF
TRBV5-1 CASSLQGQIYGYTF
TRBV12-3/TRBV12-4 CASSFAETEAFF
TRBV7-8 CASTPDTGELFF
TRBV20-1 CSATPLGVDWDEQFF
TRBV3-1 CASSQGPHRSGNTIYF
TRBV5-1 CASSSDSYTYNEQFF
TRBV29-1 CSVGPRTGSQETQYF
TRBV6-1 CASISGAAAWEQYF
TRBV11-2 CASKHQRGEQFF
TRBV7-9 CASSPKGLAGRELFF
TRBV27 CASGEGALQETQYF
TRBV9 CASSVATGNYQETQYF
TRBV15 CATSREVAASATQYF
TRBV6-1 CASSDRKGLVTEAFF
TRBV18 CASSPGLSGELFF
TRBV7-8 CASSDGFTQYF
TRBV5-6 CASSLRTVSSYEQYF
TRBV14 CASSLTQGGTEAFF
TRBV20-1 CSARVAKQDLSYEQYF
TRBV24-1 CATSDRTSGYTF
TRBV12-3/TRBV12-4 CASTSWRFDEQYF
TRBV20-1 CSARTLLGRGATDTQYF
TRBV7-2 CASSFQAGEQFF
TRBV28 CASSLKVSPLHF
TRBV12-3/TRBV12-4 CASRRDRGTTEAFF
TRBV5-1 CASSETQGRGEKLFF
TRBV6-2/TRBV6-3 CASIKTGRETQYF
TRBV20-1 CSAKGSSAGYDADTQYF
TRBV9 CASSVGLAGLAGELFF
TRBV20-1 CSARDYNISYEQYF
TRBV20-1 CSALGLATAYEQYF
TRBV30 CAGMLAGTENEQYF
TRBV12-3/TRBV12-4 CASRTRRADLNTEAFF
TRBV7-3 CASSLQGTPGLDNEQFF
TRBV7-3 CASSSLSGTEAFF
TRBV6-1 CASREDRVAYNEQFF
TRBV11-2 CASSTRPWAGADTDTQYF